This TCR beta chain was retrieved from a study of T cell responses to AZD1222 COVID-19 vaccine. Study outcomes and limitations: Across the whole spike, CD4 TCRs peaked at regions 160-218 and 743-854. It should be noted that donors were predominantly white British and more often female, and clonal diversity was possibly underestimated. Unmutated regions of variants are reportedly targeted by nearly half of spike-specific TCRs.

About this clone itself: Its antigen is undetermined.

Germline loops: CDR1 SGHRS, CDR2 YFSETQ. V was clipped by 0 bases and J by 6 bases, with 6 bases between them. The CDR3 is made up of 12 amino acids. The protocol was immunoSEQ multiplex PCR, while the TCRdb copy is restricted to in-frame clones and leaves out a portion. The repertoire holds around 72,000 clones, with around nine tenths as singletons. Source: peripheral blood, taken on day 0 of AZD1222 vaccination. This clonotype originated in an adult in good health. This chain links TRBV5-1 with TRBJ1-1; no reliable D call. For the CDR3, the DNA is TGCGCCAGCAGCTTGGGCGGGCCTGAAGCTTTCTTT. This encodes CASSLGGPEAFF. The complete variable domain, with remaining parts taken from reference TRBV5-1 and TRBJ1-1, reads KAGVTQTPRYLIKTRGQQVTLSCSPISGHRSVSWYQQTPGQGLQFLFEYFSETQRNKGNFPGRFSGRQFSNSRSEMNVSTLELGDSALYLCASSLGGPEAFFGQGTRLTVV.